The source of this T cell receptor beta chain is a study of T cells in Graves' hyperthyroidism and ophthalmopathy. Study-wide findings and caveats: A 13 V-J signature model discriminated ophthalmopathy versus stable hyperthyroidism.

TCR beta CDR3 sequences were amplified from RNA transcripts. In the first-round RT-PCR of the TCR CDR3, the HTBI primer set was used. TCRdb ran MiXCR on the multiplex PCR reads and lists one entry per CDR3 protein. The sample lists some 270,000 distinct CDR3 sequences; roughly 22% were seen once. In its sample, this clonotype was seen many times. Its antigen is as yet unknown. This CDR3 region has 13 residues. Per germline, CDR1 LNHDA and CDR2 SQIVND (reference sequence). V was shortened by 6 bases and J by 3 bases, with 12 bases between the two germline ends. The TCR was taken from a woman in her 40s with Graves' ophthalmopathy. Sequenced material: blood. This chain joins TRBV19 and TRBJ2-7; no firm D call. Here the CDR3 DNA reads TGTGCCAGTAGCGGGCCCCCAATCTACGAGCAGTACTTC. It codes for CASSGPPIYEQYF.